A selection of T cell receptor beta chains follows, all from one sample in a study of cytomegalovirus exposure and HLA in healthy donors. Measured with immunoSEQ multiplex PCR; TCRdb has only the in-frame clones, and not every one. This repertoire shows roughly 240,000 clones, more than 70% found once; its top ten account for less than 0.6%. Sequencing input: PBMCs. The receptors derive from a boy aged 10-17 years in good health and CMV-seronegative. Both conserved end residues are part of each CDR3. The order of the fields is CDR3 protein, J gene, V gene, D gene, CDR3 length. The D gene is left open where the match is weak.

CDR3aa: CAWSGPFPSSSYEQYF
j_gene: TRBJ2-7
v_gene: TRBV30
d_gene: NA
len: 16

CDR3aa: CACLSGANTGELFF
j_gene: TRBJ2-2
v_gene: TRBV30
d_gene: TRBD2
len: 14

CDR3aa: CASSLGPGAYEQYF
j_gene: TRBJ2-7
v_gene: TRBV7-8
d_gene: NA
len: 14

CDR3aa: CASSVVDRHEAFF
j_gene: TRBJ1-1
v_gene: TRBV9
d_gene: NA
len: 13

CDR3aa: CASSLDVRGGGYTF
j_gene: TRBJ1-2
v_gene: TRBV11-3
d_gene: NA
len: 14

CDR3aa: CASSPTGSNTEAFF
j_gene: TRBJ1-1
v_gene: TRBV11-2
d_gene: NA
len: 14

CDR3aa: CAWSQDLATEAFF
j_gene: TRBJ1-1
v_gene: TRBV30
d_gene: NA
len: 13

CDR3aa: CASTTGDTYNSPLHF
j_gene: TRBJ1-6
v_gene: TRBV6-5
d_gene: NA
len: 15

CDR3aa: CAWSVQGEDTQYF
j_gene: TRBJ2-3
v_gene: TRBV30
d_gene: TRBD1
len: 13

CDR3aa: CASNMGQLQPQHF
j_gene: TRBJ1-5
v_gene: TRBV19
d_gene: TRBD1
len: 13

CDR3aa: CASRGLAGGPDYEQYF
j_gene: TRBJ2-7
v_gene: TRBV10-2
d_gene: TRBD2
len: 16

CDR3aa: CAWSAFSDNTEAFF
j_gene: TRBJ1-1
v_gene: TRBV30
d_gene: NA
len: 14

CDR3aa: CASSEGTGRNGYTF
j_gene: TRBJ1-2
v_gene: TRBV10-1
d_gene: TRBD1
len: 14